The subject of this entry is one TCR beta chain. Its antigen is undetermined. The data are from a study of brain T cells in children with intractable seizures. Regarding the study as a whole: Only CDR3 sequence similarity suggested viral specificity, without known HCMV serostatus.

Time point meaning: blood from clinic visit 5 months post-surgery; TSC patient then seizure free. V lost 1 base, J lost 3 bases, and 16 bases lay in between. Germline CDR1 MNHNS, CDR2 SASEGT. This CDR3 has 16 amino acids. Assay used: immunoSEQ multiplex PCR; TCRdb lists only in-frame clones, some missing. The sample consists of about 340,000 clones, about 93% of them appearing once. The rearrangement links TRBV6-1 to TRBJ2-7, with a possible D match to TRBD2 (6 bases). The sequenced sample was peripheral blood, obtained 5 to 6 months after surgery. The receptor was isolated from a boy in the first two years of life with tuberous sclerosis and intractable seizures. The CDR3 DNA is TGTGCCAGCAGTGAAGTCGTCGGGGGTCCCATCTACGAGCAGTACTTC. Translated, it gives CASSEVVGGPIYEQYF.